This T cell receptor beta chain was identified in a study of blood T cell repertoires in COVID-19. Study overall: The United States, Italy and Spain supplied acute and convalescent COVID-19 samples. Sources were T cells, B-cell-depleted T cells, or PBMCs; the material itself was cDNA or gDNA.

Sequencing used immunoSEQ multiplex PCR; TCRdb keeps in-frame clones, though not all of them. The sample consists of roughly 310,000 clones, around 90% of them appearing once. Cohort placement rested on clinical history that participants reported themselves. Symptom resolution, clearance, or two negative PCRs marked donors in Cohort 3 as recovered. The CDR3 length is 15 residues. Germline CDR1 SGHVS, CDR2 FQNEAQ. V was pared by 5 bases and J by 7 bases, with 14 bases of the junction left unmatched. This sequence was found in a man aged 55 to 70 who had recovered from COVID-19. J is TRBJ2-7 and V is TRBV7-8; 7 bases align to TRBD1. The specimen was PBMCs or T cells enriched from blood (not recorded which). The CDR3 reads CASSLISVGRGEQYF. The CDR3 coding sequence is TGTGCCAGCAGCCTGATCTCCGTGGGCAGGGGGGAGCAGTACTTC.